This TCR beta chain is drawn from a study of shared clonotypes between healthy human individuals. The V end was cut by 1 base, the J end by 2 bases, with 12 bases between. This CDR3 is 17 amino acids long. CDR1 is MGHRA and CDR2 is YSYEKL in the germline V gene. Naive-designated CD8 cells lacked CD45RO, were positively enriched for CCR7, and omitted terminally differentiated effector memory CD45RA+ cells. This table comes from immunoSEQ multiplex PCR, and its TCRdb copy is limited to in-frame clones, with some not included. Of just over 2,000,000 clones in the sample, roughly 95% were seen once. The chain joins TRBV4-1 to TRBJ1-6; D is perhaps TRBD1 (6 bases). This receptor was obtained from a man younger than 30 in good health. The sample comprised naive CD8+ T cells sorted from blood. The CDR3 sequence is CASSQVGASPYNSPLHF. The CDR3 bases are TGCGCCAGCAGCCAAGTGGGGGCCTCTCCCTATAATTCACCCCTCCACTTT.